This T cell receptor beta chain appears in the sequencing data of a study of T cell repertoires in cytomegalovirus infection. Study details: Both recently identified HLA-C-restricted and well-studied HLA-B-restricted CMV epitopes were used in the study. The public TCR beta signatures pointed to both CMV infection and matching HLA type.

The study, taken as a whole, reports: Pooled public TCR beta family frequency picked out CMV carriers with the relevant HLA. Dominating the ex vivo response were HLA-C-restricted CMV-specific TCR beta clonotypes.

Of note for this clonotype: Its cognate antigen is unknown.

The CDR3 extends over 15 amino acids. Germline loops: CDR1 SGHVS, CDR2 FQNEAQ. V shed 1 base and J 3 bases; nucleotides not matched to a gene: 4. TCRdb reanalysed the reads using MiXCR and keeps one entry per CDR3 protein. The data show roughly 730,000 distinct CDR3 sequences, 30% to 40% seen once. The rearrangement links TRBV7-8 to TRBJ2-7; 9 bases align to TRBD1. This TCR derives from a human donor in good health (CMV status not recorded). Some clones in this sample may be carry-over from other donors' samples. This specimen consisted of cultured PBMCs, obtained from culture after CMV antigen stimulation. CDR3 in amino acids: CASSLEMGQGYEQYF. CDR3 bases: TGTGCCAGCAGCTTAGAAATGGGACAGGGCTACGAGCAGTACTTC. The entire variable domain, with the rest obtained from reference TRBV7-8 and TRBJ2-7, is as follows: GAGVSQSPRYKVAKRGQDVALRCDPISGHVSLFWYQQALGQGPEFLTYFQNEAQLDKSGLPSDRFFAERPEGSVSTLKIQRTQQEDSAVYLCASSLEMGQGYEQYFGPGTRLTVT.